This T cell receptor beta chain was identified in a study of cytomegalovirus exposure and HLA in healthy donors (dated by TCRdb to about 2017). Study-wide context: In an earlier analysis of several hundred of the donors, 276 Gb of sequence data and some 100 million unique TCR beta sequences from 150 million to 200 million T cells were reported. The study profiled the T cell repertoires of fewer than 850 subjects by immunosequencing and related them to cytomegalovirus serostatus. In an earlier analysis of roughly 540 of the donors, high-throughput TCR beta sequencing was used to judge whether each TCR beta V gene segment behaved as functional or pseudogenic. On average, about 240,000 unique TCR beta nucleotide sequences were sequenced per donor among several hundred genotyped donors of the cohort, with approximately 18% of those sequences being non-productive. In a later analysis, previously published TCR beta repertoires from several hundred donors were re-analyzed and high-resolution HLA genotyping was added so that TCR occurrence patterns could be studied. HLA typing included class I and class II loci at four-digit resolution. The genetic ancestry cluster associated with self-reported Caucasian donors included approximately 85% of the approximately 410 genotyped donors. The number of typed donors differed by locus: about 629-630 for A, B, C, DRB1 and DQB1; roughly 510 for DQA1; over 600 for DPA1; and around 490 for DPB1. To predict cytomegalovirus infection status, the study combined high-throughput TCR immunosequencing, statistical association of individual TCRs with disease status, and machine learning. A later genetic analysis took genome-wide SNP genotypes for about 65% of the 666 donors and used that subset as a discovery cohort. Alongside the repertoire data, information on donor age, sex, ethnicity and CMV serostatus was compiled. Along with the approximately 700-subject first cohort, a separate validation cohort of about 110 different subjects was used. Rather than drawing on any new phenotypic data, the later analysis identified candidate immune exposures from TCR beta sequences and the way those sequences occurred across donors. Every discovery cohort repertoire had been produced on one sequencing platform. Roughly five DR-DQ haplotypes were handled as single units for association and clustering because linkage in the cohort was strong. An early release covering 500 to 750 HLA-typed donors comprised 250 to 350 gigabases of sequencing data and approximately 80 million unique TCR sequences. The study aimed to test whether cataloging public T cell receptors could reveal signatures of past pathogen exposure.

Its CDR3 holds 17 amino acids, cysteine through phenylalanine. The CDR3 DNA has 51 bases and is translated from base 1. This clone showed up just a few times. It lacks a known antigen. No base quality information exists; no much larger clone differs at one position. The library was obtained by the immunoSEQ multiplex PCR assay. For the multiplex PCR, a mixture combining 60 forward primers for TCR Vbeta segments and 13 reverse primers for TCR Jbeta segments was used. Amplification of the CDR3 region of rearranged TCR beta genes was performed with a multiplex PCR assay on genomic DNA. The amplified TCR beta libraries were sequenced on the Illumina HiSeq System as 87-base-pair reads. In the source study's methods: In a later analysis, tens of millions of unique TCR beta chains were counted across the 650 to 750 repertoires, and around 11 million of these chains were shared by at least two donors. Raw reads were error-corrected and collapsed into unique sequences with a nearest-neighbor algorithm that merged closely related sequences to remove PCR and sequencing errors. CDR3 sequences were aligned to IMGT reference sequences to assign V, D and J gene segments. For a sequence to be retained, at least a six-nucleotide match to both a V gene segment and a J gene segment was required. Rearrangements were called productive when the CDR3 lacked stop codons and stayed in frame with V and J; all others were non-productive. Following IMGT convention, CDR3 was defined as the stretch from the second conserved V-encoded cysteine to the conserved J-encoded phenylalanine. The earlier analysis of a few hundred of the donors excluded sequences that lacked an unambiguous match to a single V gene segment. An earlier analysis of 550 to 650 of the donors classified V segments as functional when productive rearrangements were above 56.7% and as segregating when the standard deviation between donors was above 5%. A statistical classification framework was developed to diagnose cytomegalovirus status using the catalog of TCR beta chain sequences. In a later analysis, V and J genes were assigned by comparing TCR nucleotide sequences against IMGT/GENE-DB human TR gene sequences. The TCRdist pipeline was used in a later analysis to assign CDR3 sequences and most-parsimonious VDJ recombination scenarios. In a later analysis, each TCR beta chain was defined by its CDR3 amino acid sequence together with its V-gene family, and reads lacking a unique V-gene family were excluded. As a way to deal with suspected cross-contamination and a sequencing artifact, a later analysis dropped 450 to 600 nucleotide sequences that were highly shared and had low generation probability. In a later analysis, a clonal expansion index for each public chain was calculated from normalized within-repertoire ranks of inferred template counts. A later analysis computed generation probabilities with a VDJ recombination model fitted to out-of-frame rearrangements, and checked the results against IGoR. Hypergeometric tests were used in a later analysis to score TCR-TCR, TCR-HLA and TCR-CMV co-occurrence, with a repertoire-size bias correction applied to the TCR pairs. A later analysis estimated false discovery rates by permuting HLA or CMV assignments 20 times. In a later analysis, co-occurring TCRs were grouped using DBSCAN, and TCRdist sequence similarity was added for clustering within HLA-allele-positive subsets. Repertoires with fewer than 30,000 or more than 120,000 public chains were left out of co-occurrence clustering, as were a handful of repertoires with anomalous nucleotide sharing. Entries here come from immuneACCESS through TCRdb and include only in-frame sequences with V and J called. Some clones fail to appear in such tables; in the studies checked, an unresolved V gene covers under half of the shortfall, and the cause of the remainder is unknown. The V and J calls and clone size are taken from that table; D and trimming were inferred from the DNA. The sample profile shows about 120,000 clones; roughly three quarters of them were found once. Together, the top ten hold approximately 12% of the sample.

The cohort was made up of 666 healthy bone marrow donors. Cohort members were all nominally healthy when sampled, although unrecorded immune exposures were likely present. The donor tested CMV seropositive, placing the donor among the roughly 270 seropositive members of the cohort. Each donor provided a peripheral blood sample, and peripheral blood mononuclear cells were used for TCR beta sequencing. Genomic DNA extraction from the blood cell samples was performed with the Qiagen DNeasy Blood Extraction Kit. Study-level results and caveats: In the study, 164 TCR beta chains were listed as associated with cytomegalovirus. Most CMV-associated TCR beta chains appeared to be HLA-restricted in a later analysis, and the HLA associations seemed to be driven largely by CMV exposure. Presence/absence analyses assumed roughly uniform sequencing depth across donors, an assumption that may not hold. Compared with equally common non-associated chains, HLA-associated TCR beta chains in a later analysis were more clonally expanded and had lower generation probabilities. Across donors, most TCR sequences were observed very rarely, whereas some public TCRs were present in many individuals. In a later analysis, some 18,000 TCR beta sequences were associated with specific HLA alleles at a false discovery rate of 0.05. A further reported finding was that TCR beta sequences accurately predicted the HLA-A and HLA-B alleles for most subjects in the first cohort. Because counts were too low, under 20 rarely observed V segments, including chromosome 9 orphons, were left out of the earlier analysis of some 640 of the donors. Compared with the 666-donor mean, donors in an Asian-associated ancestry cluster had fewer N-insertions in productive TCRs, according to a later genetic analysis. The classifier was reported to diagnose cytomegalovirus status with high specificity and sensitivity in both the original cohort and the validation cohort. Correlated functional status among segregating V segments might be attributable to linkage disequilibrium, but an unknown experimental factor could not be ruled out. In vitro tests confirmed that a few of the cytomegalovirus-associated TCR beta chains recognize cytomegalovirus antigens. A cluster of highly shared sequence variants was judged likely to represent a technical artifact of the sequencing pipeline. The cohort was sequenced for TCR beta chains only, and without alpha or paired-chain data the features that could be detected were limited. In a later analysis, TCR association rates were found to vary across HLA loci, with the most associated TCRs seen for DRB1 alleles and the fewest for HLA-C alleles. An earlier analysis of 587 of the donors showed that most TCR beta V segments appeared in productive rearrangements either about 90% or about 30% of the time, which broadly matched IMGT annotations. The 87-base-pair reads could not distinguish some IMGT-functional V segments, including TRBV6-2 and TRBV6-3, so those segments were excluded. V-gene and J-gene trimming of TCR beta chains was associated with a missense DCLRE1C variant in a later genetic analysis, and the association was replicated in an independent cohort. In a later analysis, several top co-occurrence clusters were reported to appear linked to parvovirus B19, influenza, CMV and Epstein-Barr virus. According to the authors, the approach could potentially be generalized to other disease states and immunological phenotypes. Assigning TCR associations to individual alleles was difficult when HLA alleles, especially DR and DQ, strongly co-occurred. CMV serostatus was the only immune exposure information available for the cohort. HLA typing was unavailable for some donors at each locus, so association tests used only the typed subset.

The sample consisted of PBMCs. The chain is encoded by TRBV21-1 joined to TRBJ2-5; the D call in the table, TRBD2, was not verified against the DNA. TRBV21-1 is a known pseudogene. This TCR was recovered from a woman aged 40 to 50 in good health and CMV-seropositive. The DNA sequence reads TGTGCCAGCAGCAAAGCGCTGTCTAGCGGGGGGCCGGAGACCCAGTACTTC. Its amino acids are CASSKALSSGGPETQYF.